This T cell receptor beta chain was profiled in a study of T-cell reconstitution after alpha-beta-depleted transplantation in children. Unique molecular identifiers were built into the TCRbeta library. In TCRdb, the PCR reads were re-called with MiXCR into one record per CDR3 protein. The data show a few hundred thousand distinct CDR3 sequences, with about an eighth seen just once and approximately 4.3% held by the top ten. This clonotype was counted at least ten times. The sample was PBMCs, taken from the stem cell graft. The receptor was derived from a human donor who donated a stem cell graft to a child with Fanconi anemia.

Written as DNA, the CDR3 is TGTGCCAGCTCACCCACTGAGACCTACGAGCAGTACGTC. This translates into CASSPTETYEQYV. The V call is TRBV18, the J call TRBJ2-7; D not certain. V dropped 3 bases and J dropped 2 bases, with 8 bases sitting between them. The CDR3 is made up of 13 amino acids. Germline CDR1 reads KGHSH; CDR2 reads LQKENI.